These 23 T cell receptor beta chains were sequenced from one sample in a study of shared clonotypes between healthy human individuals. Only in-frame clones appear in the TCRdb table, and some are missing; sequencing was by immunoSEQ multiplex PCR. The data contain about 590,000 clones, 95% to 96% of them singletons. Naivety among CD8 cells was defined by CD45RO negativity and positive CCR7 selection, thereby excluding terminally differentiated effector memory CD45RA+ cells. Input material: naive CD8+ T cells sorted from blood. The receptors derive from a woman in her 30s in good health.

The rearrangement links TRBV7-9 to TRBJ2-7; D may be TRBD1 or TRBD2 (5 bases each). V lost 5 bases and J lost 7, with 18 bases in between. Germline assignment: CDR1 SEHNR and CDR2 FQNEAQ (reference sequence). CDR3 length equals 14 residues. In DNA form, the CDR3 reads TGTGCCAGCAGCCCCCGGACTGGTTGGGGGGAGCAGTACTTC. It is translated as CASSPRTGWGEQYF.

The chain recombines TRBV27 with TRBJ2-1; D might be TRBD2 (6 bases). Trimming stripped 6 bases from V and 15 bases from J, with 15 bases between. The V gene's germline CDR1 is MNHEY and CDR2 SMNVEV (reference sequence). The CDR3 runs to 11 residues. CDR3 sequence (DNA): TGTGCCAGCAGCTCGGGGAGAGCGGGGTTCTTC. Its protein product is CASSSGRAGFF.

The rearrangement joins TRBV12-1 to TRBJ2-7; the D call TRBD2 from the table was never checked on the DNA. TRBV12-1 is given as a pseudogene. The CDR3 extends over 11 amino acids. CDR3 DNA sequence: TGTGCCAGCAGCGTATTAGCGGGGGCGAACTTC. Its protein is CASSVLAGANF.

The chain is built from TRBV10-2 and TRBJ2-7; 7 bases fit TRBD1. Germline values: CDR1 WSHSY, CDR2 SAAADI. The junction had 2 bases not matched to a gene; V was cut back by 8 bases and J by 4 bases. The CDR3 spans 11 residues. The CDR3 sequence is CASARGYEQYF. Written as DNA, the CDR3 is TGCGCCAGCGCCAGGGGGTACGAGCAGTACTTC.

The rearrangement links TRBV27 to TRBJ2-7; possible D gene TRBD1, 6 bases. Trimming took 4 bases from V and 9 from J, leaving 13 bases between them. The germline V gene has CDR1 MNHEY and CDR2 SMNVEV (reference sequence). This CDR3 has 12 amino acids. In nucleotides, the CDR3 is TGTGCCAGCAGTTCTGGACAGTTGCGGCAGTACTTC. Amino acids: CASSSGQLRQYF.

The chain carries TRBV27 and TRBJ2-1, with D perhaps TRBD2 (7 bases). CDR3 size: 15 residues. Per the germline V gene, CDR1 is MNHEY and CDR2 is SMNVEV (reference sequence). Trimming shortened V by 8 bases and J by 0 bases, and 14 bases separated the two germline ends. CDR3 protein: CASAERGGSYNEQFF. CDR3 bases: TGTGCCAGCGCCGAAAGGGGGGGCTCCTACAATGAGCAGTTCTTC.

With regard to this clone: Other DNA sequences in the same sample also yield this CDR3. The chain links TRBV5-1 to TRBJ1-1; D ambiguous. This CDR3 has 14 amino acids. The germline gives CDR1 SGHRS, CDR2 YFSETQ. Trimming removed 0 bases at V and 0 bases at J, with 6 bases between. DNA of the CDR3: TGCGCCAGCAGCTTGGCGGGGATGAACACTGAAGCTTTCTTT. This encodes CASSLAGMNTEAFF.

V is TRBV29-1 and J is TRBJ2-7; no definite D call. V lost 5 bases to trimming and J lost 3 bases, with 5 bases between them. The CDR3 extends over 10 amino acids. Germline assignment: CDR1 SQVTM and CDR2 ANQGSEA. The CDR3 spells CSVYDYEQYF. In DNA, the CDR3 is TGCAGCGTTTACGACTACGAGCAGTACTTC.

The J gene is TRBJ1-5, the V gene TRBV5-1; 7 bases line up with TRBD1. This CDR3 region has 15 residues. Germline CDR1 SGHRS, CDR2 YFSETQ. V shed 3 bases and J 1 base; nucleotides not matched to a gene: 4. The CDR3 nucleotides are TGCGCCAGCAGCTGGTCAGGGGGGAGCAATCAGCCCCAGCATTTT. Translating it yields CASSWSGGSNQPQHF.

The chain combines TRBV6-1 with TRBJ1-5; D might be TRBD1 (6 bases). V lost 7 bases, J lost 2 bases, and 9 bases lay in between. This CDR3 contains 13 residues. CDR1 is MNHNS, CDR2 SASEGT, per germline. CDR3 sequence reads: CASIAGGNQPQHF. The CDR3 DNA sequence: TGTGCCAGCATCGCAGGGGGCAATCAGCCCCAGCATTTT.

This rearrangement joins TRBV19 to TRBJ2-5; D may be TRBD1 or TRBD2 (5 bases each). The J call may be in error: the DNA end matches TRBJ2-7 better. Germline CDR1 is LNHDA and CDR2 is SQIVND (reference sequence). The CDR3 spans 14 residues. CDR3 nucleotide sequence: TGTGCCAGTAGTGTGGGGACCGCTACCTACGAGCAGTACTTC. Translating gives CASSVGTATYEQYF.

The chain employs TRBV28 and TRBJ2-2; 7 bases are a match to TRBD2. Germline CDR1 and CDR2: MDHEN and SYDVKM. This CDR3 contains 15 residues. Germline trimming cut 6 bases from V and 0 bases from J; bases unmatched to any gene: 4. DNA of the CDR3: TGTGCCAGCAGCCCCGGACTAGCGAACACCGGGGAGCTGTTTTTT. Its protein is CASSPGLANTGELFF.

The chain combines TRBV11-2 with TRBJ2-3, with D unclear. Per the germline V gene, CDR1 is SGHAT and CDR2 is FQNNGV. The CDR3 length is 16 residues. Trimming removed 4 bases at V and 0 bases at J, with 14 bases between. CDR3 residues: CASSSSWRSSTDTQYF. As DNA, the CDR3 is TGTGCCAGCAGCTCAAGTTGGCGATCTAGCACAGATACGCAGTATTTT.

The genes are TRBV2 and TRBJ2-5; weak D call: TRBD2 (6 bases). The V end lost 10 bases, the J end lost 2 bases, and 14 bases lay between the germline ends. There are 13 residues in the CDR3. CDR1 and CDR2 from the germline V gene are SNHLY and FYNNEI. In nucleotides, the CDR3 is TGTGCCAACAACCGGGGGTGGCAAGAGACCCAGTACTTC. This gives the protein CANNRGWQETQYF. Variable domain in full (rest from reference TRBV2 and TRBJ2-5): EPEVTQTPSHQVTQMGQEVILRCVPISNHLYFYWYRQILGQKVEFLVSFYNNEISEKSEIFDDQFSVERPDGSNFTLKIRSTKLEDSAMYFCANNRGWQETQYFGPGTRLLVL.

The table lists this clone with a count of one. J is TRBJ2-1 and V is TRBV11-2; TRBD2 might be the D (5 bases). The CDR3 is made up of 17 amino acids. V was shortened by 0 bases and J by 3 bases, with 15 bases between the two germline ends. The germline V gene encodes CDR1 SGHAT and CDR2 FQNNGV. In DNA form, the CDR3 reads TGTGCCAGCAGCTTAGAGGGAGAAGAAAGCCTCTACAATGAGCAGTTCTTC. Translated: CASSLEGEESLYNEQFF.

The chain combines TRBV4-1 with TRBJ1-5, with 10 bases lining up with TRBD1. CDR1 MGHRA and CDR2 YSYEKL come from the germline V gene. After removal of 2 bases from V and 4 bases from J, the junction contained 2 bases not matched to a gene. CDR3 length equals 15 residues. CDR3 sequence reads: CASSQWTGGNQPQHF. The CDR3 DNA reads as TGCGCCAGCAGCCAATGGACAGGGGGGAATCAGCCCCAGCATTTT.

Points on this clone: This specimen includes other DNA sequences encoding the same CDR3. This chain joins TRBV5-1 and TRBJ1-1; tentative D call: TRBD1 (5 bases). V gave up 0 bases and J gave up 4 bases, with 7 bases separating them. Germline V CDR1 and CDR2: SGHRS, YFSETQ. The CDR3 extends over 13 amino acids. The CDR3 loop reads CASSLGGATEAFF. The CDR3 DNA reads TGCGCCAGCAGCTTGGGAGGGGCCACTGAAGCTTTCTTT.

This clone was seen just once. The chain combines TRBV19 with TRBJ1-4, with D perhaps TRBD1 (5 bases). This CDR3 has 16 amino acids. The germline V gene has CDR1 LNHDA and CDR2 SQIVND (reference sequence). V was pared by 6 bases and J by 0 bases, with 14 bases between. The CDR3, as DNA: TGTGCCAGTAGCACTAGGACACTGTCAACTAATGAAAAACTGTTTTTT. This gives the protein CASSTRTLSTNEKLFF.

The chain carries TRBV7-9 and TRBJ2-5; TRBD1 matches at 7 bases. The J call is uncertain, as TRBJ2-7 better fits the DNA end. Per germline, CDR1 SEHNR and CDR2 FQNEAQ (reference sequence). The CDR3 runs to 14 residues. The DNA of the CDR3 is TGTGCCAGCAGCTTATTGCTACAGGGGCACGAGCAGTACTTC. This gives the protein CASSLLLQGHEQYF.

The chain joins TRBV6-6 to TRBJ1-4; D not certain. Germline CDR1 MNHNY, CDR2 SVGAGI (reference sequence). The CDR3 length is 16 residues. V was pared by 7 bases and J by 0 bases, with 15 bases between. CDR3 sequence reads: CASTDPGAATNEKLFF. The CDR3 DNA follows: TGTGCCAGCACGGACCCAGGAGCCGCAACTAATGAAAAACTGTTTTTT.

Points on this clone: The sample carries other DNA sequences with the same CDR3. Here the CDR3 DNA reads TGTGCCAGCAGTTTTTCGGACGAGCAGTACTTC. This codes for CASSFSDEQYF. The J gene is TRBJ2-7, the V gene TRBV28; D gene ambiguous. Trimming cost V 3 bases and J 5 bases, with 5 bases left between them. The germline V gene has CDR1 MDHEN and CDR2 SYDVKM. The CDR3 runs 11 residues.

The V gene is TRBV27, the J gene TRBJ1-2, with D tentatively TRBD1 (5 bases). CDR1 is MNHEY, CDR2 SMNVEV, per germline (reference sequence). With 8 bases removed from V and 8 bases from J, the gap between germline ends came to 21 bases. The CDR3 extends over 14 amino acids. Here the CDR3 reads CASAFGGIGEGYTF. Here the CDR3 DNA reads TGTGCCAGCGCCTTCGGGGGGATTGGAGAAGGCTACACCTTC.

The chain is built from TRBV4-2 and TRBJ2-5; 11 nucleotides agree with TRBD2. The DNA end favors TRBJ2-7, so the J call may be wrong. This CDR3 spans 14 amino acids. Looked up from germline, CDR1 is LGHNA and CDR2 is YNFKEQ. CDR3 sequence (DNA): TGTGCCAGCAGCCCGGGGACTAGCGGCTACGAGCAGTACTTC. It specifies CASSPGTSGYEQYF.